The 30 T cell receptor beta chains presented below share a single source sample, sequenced in a study of blood T cell repertoires in COVID-19 (TCRdb year 2020). The library was generated by the immunoSEQ multiplex PCR assay. TCRdb took over this immuneACCESS table, retaining in-frame rearrangements with V and J assigned. Such tables are incomplete; in checked studies, under half of the missing clones stem from an unresolved V gene, and the remainder is unexplained. The sample table records 250,000 to 400,000 clones; more than 75% of these occur just once. The top ten hold 1% of the sample. The sequencing input was peripheral blood. These receptors were collected from a man aged 50-59 years with active or convalescent COVID-19.

The CDR3 DNA sequence: TGTGCCTGGTCAGGGGGTACGGATCAGCCCCAGCATTTT. Encoded protein: CAWSGGTDQPQHF. This chain connects TRBV30 to TRBJ1-5; TRBD1 matches at 7 bases. V was pared by 5 bases and J by 5 bases, with 6 bases of the junction left unmatched. This CDR3 spans 13 amino acids. CDR1 and CDR2 from the germline V gene are GTSNPN and SVGIG (reference sequence). The whole variable domain, remainder taken from reference TRBV30 and TRBJ1-5, is SQTIHQWPATLVQPVGSPLSLECTVEGTSNPNLYWYRQAAGRGLQLLFYSVGIGQISSEVPQNLSASRPQDRQFILSSKKLLLSDSGFYLCAWSGGTDQPQHFGDGTRLSIL.

The chain employs TRBV30 and TRBJ2-1; possibly TRBD1 for D (6 bases). Germline CDR1 GTSNPN, CDR2 SVGIG (reference sequence). This CDR3 has 14 amino acids. V lost 6 bases to trimming and J lost 6 bases, with 18 bases between them. The CDR3 region has the DNA TGTGCCTGTGCCCGAGGGGGATCTGGCAATGAGCAGTTCTTC. Amino acids: CACARGGSGNEQFF.

This chain connects TRBV30 to TRBJ2-3; maybe TRBD2 (5 bases). This CDR3 comprises 12 residues. Germline V gives CDR1 GTSNPN, CDR2 SVGIG (reference sequence). Trimming removed 4 bases at V and 5 bases at J, with 10 bases between. CDR3 protein: CAWNSGRDTQYF. CDR3 DNA sequence: TGTGCCTGGAATTCGGGGAGAGATACGCAGTATTTT.

This chain uses TRBV10-2 with TRBJ2-1, with TRBD2 matching 15 bases. CDR1 WSHSY and CDR2 SAAADI come from the germline V gene. The CDR3 is 15 residues long. The trim removed 5 bases at V and 7 bases at J, leaving 3 bases unmatched. The CDR3 loop reads CASSRTSGGGNEQFF. In nucleotides, the CDR3 is TGCGCCAGCAGTAGGACTAGCGGGGGGGGGAATGAGCAGTTCTTC.

The chain uses TRBV4-1 and TRBJ1-5, with TRBD1 as a possible D gene (6 bases). The CDR3 length is 17 residues. Germline V gene data show CDR1 as MGHRA and CDR2 as YSYEKL. V was cut by 0 bases and J by 0 bases, with 12 bases left in between. This CDR3 is CASSQDRGGYSNQPQHF. For the CDR3, the DNA is TGCGCCAGCAGCCAAGATAGGGGGGGTTATAGCAATCAGCCCCAGCATTTT.

Concerning this clone: A junction end diverges from the germline sequence, so it may reflect a read error. The chain has TRBV12-3 or TRBV12-4 and TRBJ1-5; D is unresolved. The CDR3 extends over 13 amino acids. CDR3 coding DNA: TGTGCCAGCAGTTTTTTGGGCAATCAGCCCCTGCTTTTT. This translates into CASSFLGNQPLLF.

This sequence joins TRBV28 and TRBJ1-1; possibly TRBD1 for D (6 bases). The germline gives CDR1 MDHEN, CDR2 SYDVKM. The CDR3 contains 14 residues. V lost 5 bases to trimming and J lost 1 base, with 11 bases between them. The CDR3 is CASSSGGQNTEAFF. CDR3 DNA sequence: TGTGCCAGCAGTAGCGGGGGGCAGAACACTGAAGCTTTCTTT. Looking up the rest from reference TRBV28 and TRBJ1-1 gives the full variable domain: DVKVTQSSRYLVKRTGEKVFLECVQDMDHENMFWYRQDPGLGLRLIYFSYDVKMKEKGDIPEGYSVSREKKERFSLILESASTNQTSMYLCASSSGGQNTEAFFGQGTRLTVV.

The rearrangement uses TRBV6-1 and TRBJ1-5; D is uncertain. V lost 1 base and J lost 6, with 7 bases in between. This CDR3 comprises 13 residues. CDR1 MNHNS and CDR2 SASEGT come from the germline V gene. The CDR3 loop reads CASSEEGSQPQHF. CDR3 DNA: TGTGCCAGCAGTGAAGAAGGGAGTCAGCCCCAGCATTTT.

Here the CDR3 DNA reads TGTGCCAGTAGTGGACAAAGGGGTCAGCCCCAGCATTTT. Translating gives CASSGQRGQPQHF. The chain recombines TRBV19 with TRBJ1-5; D perhaps matches TRBD1 (5 bases). CDR3 length equals 13 residues. CDR1 is LNHDA, CDR2 SQIVND, per germline (reference sequence). Trimming cost V 5 bases and J 6 bases, with 11 bases left between them.

This sequence joins TRBV29-1 and TRBJ2-5, with D possibly TRBD2 on 7 matching bases. The length of the CDR3 is 13 residues. Germline CDR1 SQVTM, CDR2 ANQGSEA. The V end lost 4 bases, the J end lost 2 bases, and 11 bases lay between the germline ends. CDR3 protein: CSVVRGAQETQYF. DNA for the CDR3: TGCAGCGTTGTTCGGGGGGCTCAAGAGACCCAGTACTTC.

The rearrangement joins TRBV29-1 to TRBJ1-1; D possibly corresponds to TRBD1 (5 bases). The CDR3 is made up of 14 amino acids. Germline lookup yields CDR1 SQVTM and CDR2 ANQGSEA. Trimming removed 4 bases from V and 1 base from J, with 13 bases in between. The CDR3 region is CSVGPGQANTEAFF. CDR3 bases: TGCAGCGTTGGCCCTGGACAAGCGAACACTGAAGCTTTCTTT.

The chain couples TRBV5-4 to TRBJ2-2; 7 positions match TRBD2. In germline, CDR1 is SGHNT, CDR2 YYREEE (reference sequence). This CDR3 contains 16 residues. J gave up 3 bases and V 3 bases, and 8 bases lay outside the gene matches. CDR3 protein: CASSSGEGFDTGELFF. The CDR3 region has the DNA TGTGCCAGCAGCTCCGGGGAGGGGTTCGACACCGGGGAGCTGTTTTTT.

The V and J genes are TRBV28 and TRBJ1-2; 8 nucleotides align to TRBD1. Germline CDR1 reads MDHEN; CDR2 reads SYDVKM. The CDR3 is 20 amino acids. After removal of 4 bases from V and 4 bases from J, the junction contained 23 bases not matched to a gene. CDR3 protein: CASSSSGEPTGVKGGYGYTF. DNA for the CDR3: TGTGCCAGCAGTTCCTCCGGTGAACCGACAGGGGTGAAAGGTGGCTATGGCTACACCTTC.

V and J are TRBV5-1 and TRBJ1-6; TRBD1 is a possible D gene (5 bases). This CDR3 is 18 amino acids long. Germline CDR1 reads SGHRS; CDR2 reads YFSETQ. V dropped 5 bases and J dropped 4 bases, with 22 bases sitting between them. The CDR3 bases are TGCGCCAGCAGTTTGAACGCGGTGGAACAGGCGTATAATTCACCCCTCCACTTT. Protein product: CASSLNAVEQAYNSPLHF.

The chain uses TRBV10-3 and TRBJ2-1, with TRBD2 matching 11 bases. In germline, CDR1 is ENHRY, CDR2 SYGVKD. The V segment lost 5 bases and the J segment 2 bases; nucleotides outside the gene matches: 2. CDR3 length: 15 residues. The CDR3: CAISPTSGAYNEQFF. The CDR3 nucleotides read TGTGCCATCAGTCCGACTAGCGGGGCCTACAATGAGCAGTTCTTC.

The chain recombines TRBV5-1 with TRBJ2-2; 8 bases agree with TRBD1. Germline V gives CDR1 SGHRS, CDR2 YFSETQ. J gave up 6 bases and V 7 bases, and 8 bases lay outside the gene matches. CDR3 length equals 14 residues. The CDR3 DNA is TGCGCCAGCCTCCCCCAGGGGGCCCCCGGGGAGCTGTTTTTT. Translated: CASLPQGAPGELFF.

The chain has TRBV6-5 and TRBJ1-4; D is unresolved. Deletions cut 4 bases from V and 5 bases from J, with 8 bases between. Germline V gene sequence: CDR1 MNHEY, CDR2 SVGAGI. CDR3 length: 13 residues. The CDR3 reads CASSSSTNEKLFF. The CDR3 coding sequence is TGTGCCAGCAGTTCCAGTACCAATGAAAAACTGTTTTTT.

The chain employs TRBV10-3 and TRBJ1-1; 7 bases match TRBD1. Germline values: CDR1 ENHRY, CDR2 SYGVKD. The CDR3 contains 12 residues. After removal of 3 bases from V and 8 bases from J, the junction contained 3 bases not matched to a gene. The CDR3 DNA is TGTGCCATCAGTGACCGCAGGGGGGAAGCTTTCTTT. This gives the protein CAISDRRGEAFF.

The chain couples TRBV27 to TRBJ1-5; 7 bases map to TRBD1. This CDR3 has 14 amino acids. The germline gives CDR1 MNHEY, CDR2 SMNVEV (reference sequence). J gave up 5 bases and V 5 bases, and 6 bases lay outside the gene matches. The CDR3 DNA is TGTGCCAGCAGTCTAGCAGGGGGATATCAGCCCCAGCATTTT. Amino acid sequence: CASSLAGGYQPQHF.

V usage is TRBV27 and J usage is TRBJ2-1; 7 bases fit TRBD1. The ends lost 4 bases at V and 9 bases at J; junction bases unmatched: 9. Germline lookup yields CDR1 MNHEY and CDR2 SMNVEV (reference sequence). The CDR3 has 14 amino acids. As DNA, the CDR3 is TGTGCCAGCAGTTCGAGAAGGGGGCAGTTTGAGCAGTTCTTC. Translating it yields CASSSRRGQFEQFF.

This chain links TRBV2 with TRBJ1-1, with a possible D match to TRBD1 (5 bases). Trimming shortened V by 6 bases and J by 4 bases, and 12 bases separated the two germline ends. Germline V gives CDR1 SNHLY, CDR2 FYNNEI. The CDR3 consists of 13 residues. The CDR3 spells CASSEQARTEAFF. The CDR3 coding sequence is TGTGCCAGCAGCGAACAGGCGCGCACTGAAGCTTTCTTT.

CDR3 nucleotides: TGTGCCAGCAGACGAGGGTCCCAAACTAACTATGGCTACACCTTC. Protein sequence: CASRRGSQTNYGYTF. The chain employs TRBV3-1 (or the pseudogene TRBV3-2) and TRBJ1-2; D remains ambiguous. The CDR3 contains 15 residues. CDR1 and CDR2 from the germline V gene are LGHDT and YNNKEL (reference sequence). V dropped 6 bases and J dropped 0 bases, with 14 bases sitting between them.

The table lists this clone with a few counts. The chain carries TRBV5-1 and TRBJ1-5; 7 bases fit TRBD1. The V gene's germline CDR1 is SGHRS and CDR2 YFSETQ. Unmatched junction bases numbered 3, after V lost 1 base and J lost 2 bases. The CDR3 is 15 amino acids. The CDR3 DNA sequence: TGCGCCAGCAGCTTGCTAGGACAGGGCAATCAGCCCCAGCATTTT. This codes for CASSLLGQGNQPQHF.

The chain links TRBV6-2 or TRBV6-3 to TRBJ2-5; 8 bases are shared with TRBD1. Germline values: CDR1 MNHEY, CDR2 SVGEGT. There are 15 residues in the CDR3. The trim removed 2 bases at V and 5 bases at J, leaving 7 bases unmatched. The CDR3 is CASSYLDRVGETQYF. The CDR3 coding sequence is TGTGCCAGCAGTTACCTGGACAGGGTGGGGGAGACCCAGTACTTC.

This clone was recorded only once. This chain connects TRBV27 to TRBJ1-5, with a weak D call TRBD1 (5 bases). The CDR3 length is 15 residues. The V end lost 1 base, the J end lost 6 bases, and 13 bases lay between the germline ends. The V gene's germline CDR1 is MNHEY and CDR2 SMNVEV (reference sequence). DNA of the CDR3: TGTGCCAGCAGTTTATTAGCAGGGCCTGCTCAGCCCCAGCATTTT. This translates into CASSLLAGPAQPQHF.

V gene TRBV4-3 combines with J gene TRBJ2-1; 13 bases fit TRBD2. Germline CDR1 and CDR2: LGHNA and YSLEER. The CDR3 has 18 residues. With V trimmed by 3 bases and J by 1 base, 6 bases remained unmatched. The CDR3 bases are TGCGCCAGCAGCCAGGGGACTAGCGGGGCCCATTCCTACAATGAGCAGTTCTTC. Translated: CASSQGTSGAHSYNEQFF.

The chain uses TRBV7-6 and TRBJ1-4, with D possibly matching TRBD1 (6 bases). Trimming removed 5 bases at V and 5 bases at J, with 21 bases between. The CDR3 runs to 17 residues. Germline lookup yields CDR1 SGHVS and CDR2 FNYEAQ. The CDR3 loop is CASSPGGGRGGNEKLFF. In nucleotides, the CDR3 is TGTGCCAGCAGCCCCGGGGGGGGGCGTGGAGGGAATGAAAAACTGTTTTTT.

The chain has TRBV11-2 and TRBJ1-1; D might be TRBD1 (6 bases). Germline values: CDR1 SGHAT, CDR2 FQNNGV. The CDR3 has 14 residues. V lost 1 base to trimming and J lost 4 bases, with 10 bases between them. As DNA, the CDR3 is TGTGCCAGCAGCTTAGGGCAGGGGTTCACTGAAGCTTTCTTT. It codes for CASSLGQGFTEAFF.

The V gene is TRBV5-4, the J gene TRBJ2-3; TRBD1 matches 9 bases. Per the germline V gene, CDR1 is SGHNT and CDR2 is YYREEE (reference sequence). J gave up 2 bases and V 8 bases, and 12 bases lay outside the gene matches. The CDR3 runs to 16 residues. The CDR3 coding sequence is TGTGCCAGTAACCGGGACAGGGTAAAGACCACAGATACGCAGTATTTT. This codes for CASNRDRVKTTDTQYF.

The CDR3 coding sequence is TGCAGTGCTTGGGAGAACCAGGAGCAGTACTTC. This sequence encodes CSAWENQEQYF. The chain is built from TRBV20-1 and TRBJ2-7; TRBD2 is a possible D gene (5 bases). CDR3 length equals 11 residues. Germline CDR1 DFQATT, CDR2 SNEGSKA (reference sequence). Between the trimmed V and J ends, which lost 5 bases and 7 bases, there was a span of 12 bases.